Below, 21 T cell receptor beta chains from the same sample are listed, as sequenced in a study of cytomegalovirus exposure and HLA in healthy donors. The PCR was carried out with 60 Vbeta primers and 13 Jbeta primers. Some clones are missing from TCRdb's copy, which holds only in-frame ones; the method was immunoSEQ multiplex PCR. The sample consists of under 150,000 clones, around 81% of them appearing once. The material sequenced was PBMCs. Receptors originate from a young man in good health and CMV-seronegative.

The chain links TRBV4-1 to TRBJ2-3, with a tentative D call TRBD2 (6 bases). V lost 4 bases, J lost 4 bases, and 24 bases lay in between. Germline V gene lookup returns CDR1 MGHRA and CDR2 YSYEKL. The CDR3 has 18 residues. The CDR3 nucleotides are TGCGCCAGCAGCCCCCACGGTCTCCTTACTAGCTACGCAGATACGCAGTATTTT. Residues: CASSPHGLLTSYADTQYF.

The chain is built from TRBV29-1 and TRBJ1-2; D perhaps matches TRBD1 (5 bases). Deletions cut 3 bases from V and 3 bases from J, with 17 bases between. Germline V gene data show CDR1 as SQVTM and CDR2 as ANQGSEA. The CDR3 is 15 amino acids. CDR3 bases: TGCAGCGTTGATTTTTCTGGGGGGGAAGACTATGGCTACACCTTC. It is translated as CSVDFSGGEDYGYTF.

The CDR3 is CASNLLASTDTQYF. The CDR3, as DNA: TGTGCCAGCAACTTGCTAGCGAGCACAGATACGCAGTATTTT. V and J are TRBV7-9 and TRBJ2-3; D might be TRBD2 (6 bases). V was cut by 7 bases and J by 0 bases, with 11 bases left in between. CDR1 is SEHNR and CDR2 is FQNEAQ in the germline V gene (reference sequence). CDR3 size: 14 residues.

This chain connects TRBV28 to TRBJ1-2; D not certain. CDR3 length equals 14 residues. Germline CDR1 reads MDHEN; CDR2 reads SYDVKM. Trimming took 6 bases from V and 1 from J, leaving 12 bases between them. The CDR3 region is CASRNPTGNYGYTF. The CDR3 DNA is TGTGCCAGCAGAAACCCGACGGGTAACTATGGCTACACCTTC.

This chain connects TRBV10-3 to TRBJ2-1; D remains ambiguous. The CDR3 covers 17 residues. V lost 6 bases to trimming and J lost 4 bases, with 22 bases between them. In germline, CDR1 is ENHRY, CDR2 SYGVKD. The CDR3 DNA sequence: TGTGCCATCAGCCTTACAGAACGATTATCCTCTTACAATGAGCAGTTCTTC. Amino acids: CAISLTERLSSYNEQFF.

This clone has just one count. This chain uses TRBV4-3 with TRBJ2-3, with 16 nucleotides matching TRBD2. Losses at the gene ends were 5 bases for V and 2 bases for J; bases not matched to a gene: 4. Germline CDR1 reads LGHNA; CDR2 reads YSLEER. The CDR3 contains 17 residues. For the CDR3, the DNA is TGCGCCAGCAGCACCGGGACTAGCGGGGGGGCCACAGATACGCAGTATTTT. The encoded protein is CASSTGTSGGATDTQYF.

Regarding this clone: One end of the junction varies from germline; a read error may be responsible. The chain recombines TRBV6-1 with TRBJ2-7, with 13 bases matching TRBD2. CDR1 is MNHNS, CDR2 SASEGT, per germline. This CDR3 contains 19 residues. CDR3 sequence: CASSQARKTSGGPSGEQYF. The CDR3 DNA reads as TGTGCCAGCAGTCAAGCCAGAAAGACTAGCGGGGGGCCAAGCGGCGAGCAGTACTTC.

The chain is built from TRBV9 and TRBJ2-1, with TRBD2 matching over 9 bases. Trimming removed 7 bases from V and 8 bases from J; junction bases left unmatched: 13. The CDR3 has 15 residues. Per germline, CDR1 SGDLS and CDR2 YYNGEE. The CDR3, as DNA: TGTGCCAGCCGGGCTAGCGGGGCGATTGGGGATGAGCAGTTCTTC. Amino acids: CASRASGAIGDEQFF.

J is TRBJ1-2 and V is TRBV11-2, with 8 bases fitting TRBD1. From germline, CDR1 is SGHAT and CDR2 FQNNGV. V shed 2 bases and J 8 bases; nucleotides not matched to a gene: 10. CDR3 length equals 15 residues. The CDR3 sequence: CASSLIPQGAEGYTF. The CDR3 nucleotides read TGTGCCAGCAGCTTAATCCCCCAGGGGGCGGAGGGCTACACCTTC.

This clone has more than one count but fewer than ten. This sequence joins TRBV6-6 and TRBJ1-4; no firm D call. Germline V gene data show CDR1 as MNHNY and CDR2 as SVGAGI (reference sequence). This CDR3 has 16 amino acids. Deletions cut 6 bases from V and 4 bases from J, with 18 bases between. DNA of the CDR3: TGTGCCAGCAGAGGTCCCGGCCGGGAGGATAATGAAAAACTGTTTTTT. Encoded protein: CASRGPGREDNEKLFF.

The V gene is TRBV28, the J gene TRBJ1-5; possibly TRBD1 for D (6 bases). Per the germline V gene, CDR1 is MDHEN and CDR2 is SYDVKM. This CDR3 has 17 amino acids. V was cut by 7 bases and J by 0 bases, with 19 bases left in between. In nucleotides, the CDR3 is TGTGCCAGCACCATCCGGACAGCACTTGTTAGCAATCAGCCCCAGCATTTT. Protein product: CASTIRTALVSNQPQHF.

The sample holds a few counts of this clone. This chain uses TRBV4-3 with TRBJ1-1; TRBD1 aligns across 10 bases. This CDR3 spans 15 amino acids. CDR1 LGHNA and CDR2 YSLEER come from the germline V gene. J lost 4 bases, V lost 2 bases, and 4 bases had no gene match. CDR3: CASSQSGTGVTEAFF. CDR3 DNA: TGCGCCAGCAGCCAATCCGGGACAGGGGTCACTGAAGCTTTCTTT.

The rearrangement joins TRBV9 to TRBJ2-7, with 10 bases matching TRBD1. The V gene end was trimmed by 3 bases and the J gene end by 5 bases; junction bases not matched to a gene: 2. Germline V gives CDR1 SGDLS, CDR2 YYNGEE. The CDR3 consists of 13 residues. Here the CDR3 DNA reads TGTGCCAGCAGCGCCGGGACAGGGGACGAGCAGTACTTC. It codes for CASSAGTGDEQYF.

The chain combines TRBV27 with TRBJ1-1; D is perhaps TRBD1 (5 bases). CDR1 and CDR2 from the germline V gene are MNHEY and SMNVEV (reference sequence). Trimming cost V 3 bases and J 1 base, with 6 bases left between them. The CDR3 totals 13 residues. CDR3 residues: CASSLTANTEAFF. CDR3 DNA: TGTGCCAGCAGTTTGACAGCGAACACTGAAGCTTTCTTT.

The CDR3 here is CASSVTGQGSYEQYF. The CDR3 DNA reads as TGTGCCAGCAGCGTAACAGGACAGGGATCCTACGAGCAGTACTTC. V is TRBV9 and J is TRBJ2-7; 8 bases agree with TRBD1. From germline, CDR1 is SGDLS and CDR2 YYNGEE. This CDR3 spans 15 amino acids. The V segment lost 1 base and the J segment 1 base; nucleotides outside the gene matches: 4. Together with reference TRBV9 and TRBJ2-7, the CDR3 gives the full variable domain: DSGVTQTPKHLITATGQRVTLRCSPRSGDLSVYWYQQSLDQGLQFLIQYYNGEERAKGNILERFSAQQFPDLHSELNLSSLELGDSALYFCASSVTGQGSYEQYFGPGTRLTVT.

The V and J genes are TRBV7-2 and TRBJ2-4, with D hard to call. The V gene's germline CDR1 is SGHTA and CDR2 FQGNSA. Between the trimmed V and J ends, which lost 5 bases and 7 bases, there was a span of 9 bases. The CDR3 is 12 residues long. In DNA, the CDR3 is TGTGCCAGCAGCCATGAGAGGAACATTCAGTACTTC. The encoded protein is CASSHERNIQYF.

V and J are TRBV15 and TRBJ1-5; 10 bases are a match to TRBD1. The junction had 4 bases not matched to a gene; V was cut back by 4 bases and J by 4 bases. This CDR3 is built from 15 residues. Germline V gene lookup returns CDR1 LNHNV and CDR2 YYDKDF (reference sequence). The CDR3 sequence: CATSTRQGANQPQHF. The CDR3 region has the DNA TGTGCCACCAGCACAAGACAGGGGGCGAATCAGCCCCAGCATTTT.

The rearrangement uses TRBV7-6 and TRBJ2-1; D is unclear. The CDR3 sequence is 14 residues long. Germline CDR1 and CDR2: SGHVS and FNYEAQ. V lost 2 bases and J 5 bases, leaving 10 bases between the germline ends. CDR3 nucleotides: TGTGCCAGCAGCTTACGGTTTCCAAACAATGAGCAGTTCTTC. Residues: CASSLRFPNNEQFF.

This chain connects TRBV7-8 to TRBJ2-4; 11 nucleotides agree with TRBD2. The CDR3 sequence is 20 residues long. Germline trimming cut 2 bases from V and 0 bases from J; bases unmatched to any gene: 12. Germline V gene sequence: CDR1 SGHVS, CDR2 FQNEAQ. CDR3 sequence: CASSLSLAGGFLLAKNIQYF. DNA for the CDR3: TGTGCCAGCAGCTTAAGTCTAGCGGGGGGTTTTCTACTAGCCAAAAACATTCAGTACTTC.

This sequence joins TRBV10-3 and TRBJ1-1; D is unresolved. V shed 8 bases and J shed 4 bases, with 8 bases lying between them. Germline CDR1 is ENHRY and CDR2 is SYGVKD. The CDR3 contains 11 residues. The CDR3 sequence: CAILAGTEAFF. DNA of the CDR3: TGTGCCATCTTAGCGGGCACTGAAGCTTTCTTT.

The V and J genes are TRBV7-9 and TRBJ2-1; perhaps TRBD2 as D (5 bases). Trimming removed 1 base from V and 8 bases from J, with 12 bases in between. The germline CDR1 and CDR2 sequences are SEHNR and FQNEAQ (reference sequence). The CDR3 extends over 14 amino acids. The CDR3 nucleotides read TGTGCCAGCAGCTTAGAGGTTGCGGGCTATGAGCAGTTCTTC. This sequence encodes CASSLEVAGYEQFF.